This T cell receptor (beta chain) is from a study of blood T cell repertoires in COVID-19. Whole-study context: Acute and convalescent COVID-19 specimens originated in the United States, Italy and Spain. PBMCs, B-cell-depleted T cells, or T cells provided the cDNA or gDNA that made up the material.

Source study methods: Researchers report that nucleated cell counts were estimated from reference gene primer amplification. The protocol was immunoSEQ multiplex PCR, while the TCRdb copy is restricted to in-frame clones and leaves out a portion. V, J and clone size are those of that table, while D and trimming were read from the DNA. The data contain over 150,000 clones, 65% to 85% of them singletons. Trimming took off 0 bases at V and 1 base at J, with 7 bases between the two ends. This CDR3 has 14 residues. Germline V gives CDR1 SGDLS, CDR2 YYNGEE. The clonotype originates from a woman older than 75 with acute or convalescent COVID-19. The rearrangement links TRBV9 to TRBJ1-1; the D is unclear. Sequencing input: peripheral blood. CDR3 DNA: TGTGCCAGCAGCGTAGTGGCGGAGAACACTGAAGCTTTCTTT. This encodes CASSVVAENTEAFF.